A single sample is the source of the 18 T cell receptor beta chains below, sequenced in a study of tumor-infiltrating lymphocytes in localized non-small cell lung cancer. Profiled with immunoSEQ multiplex PCR; TCRdb holds only in-frame clones, not every one. The data contain roughly 6,000 clones, approximately 71% of them singletons. Specimen: lung tumor tissue. These receptors originate from a human donor with non-small cell lung cancer.

The CDR3 reads CSVENLGQGRLNTEAFF. The CDR3 bases are TGCAGCGTTGAGAATCTAGGACAGGGAAGACTGAACACTGAAGCTTTCTTT. The chain joins TRBV29-1 to TRBJ1-1; TRBD1 matches 8 bases. Trimming cost V 3 bases and J 0 bases; bases outside gene matches: 12. This CDR3 contains 17 residues. Germline V gene lookup returns CDR1 SQVTM and CDR2 ANQGSEA.

In this sample, this clone turned up a few times. V gene TRBV5-8 combines with J gene TRBJ2-1; TRBD2 aligns across 9 bases. With 4 bases clipped from V and 6 bases from J, the junction kept 8 bases outside the gene matches. The CDR3 runs to 15 residues. Germline lookup yields CDR1 SGHTS and CDR2 YDEGEE. The CDR3 DNA reads as TGTGCCAGCAGCATTAGCGGGAGTATTTCCAATGAGCAGTTCTTC. It yields the protein CASSISGSISNEQFF.

This chain joins TRBV10-3 and TRBJ1-3; weak D call: TRBD1 (6 bases). This CDR3 is 15 amino acids long. Per the germline V gene, CDR1 is ENHRY and CDR2 is SYGVKD. V lost 2 bases and J 0 bases, leaving 8 bases between the germline ends. The CDR3 is CAISEGQISGNTIYF. For the CDR3, the DNA is TGTGCCATCAGTGAGGGACAGATCTCTGGAAACACCATATATTTT.

V is TRBV11-2 and J is TRBJ1-1, with no clear D. The germline V and J ends were trimmed by 2 bases and 5 bases, with 12 bases remaining between them. Germline CDR1 SGHAT, CDR2 FQNNGV. The length of the CDR3 is 14 residues. In DNA, the CDR3 is TGTGCCAGCAGCTTAAATTTGGCCGGGACTGAAGCTTTCTTT. This sequence encodes CASSLNLAGTEAFF.

The gene calls are TRBV5-1 and TRBJ1-3; maybe TRBD1 (5 bases). V lost 2 bases and J 2 bases, leaving 11 bases between the germline ends. This CDR3 is 15 amino acids long. Germline V gene data show CDR1 as SGHRS and CDR2 as YFSETQ. The CDR3 sequence is CASSFSGDPGNTIYF. In DNA, the CDR3 is TGCGCCAGCAGCTTCAGTGGGGACCCTGGAAACACCATATATTTT. The variable domain in full, with the rest retrieved from reference TRBV5-1 and TRBJ1-3, is KAGVTQTPRYLIKTRGQQVTLSCSPISGHRSVSWYQQTPGQGLQFLFEYFSETQRNKGNFPGRFSGRQFSNSRSEMNVSTLELGDSALYLCASSFSGDPGNTIYFGEGSWLTVV.

The chain uses TRBV7-8 and TRBJ1-1; D is perhaps TRBD1 (6 bases). The CDR3 spans 15 residues. Trimming left V 5 bases short and J 2 bases short, with 15 bases between. Germline V CDR1 and CDR2: SGHVS, FQNEAQ. Written as DNA, the CDR3 is TGTGCCAGCAGCGAACAGGGACGGCTCAACACTGAAGCTTTCTTT. The encoded protein is CASSEQGRLNTEAFF.

The V call is TRBV6-5, the J call TRBJ1-2; 9 nucleotides line up with TRBD1. The V and J ends lost 8 bases and 4 bases, in that order; junction bases with no gene match: 11. CDR3 size: 15 residues. The germline V gene has CDR1 MNHEY and CDR2 SVGAGI. Here the CDR3 DNA reads TGTGCCAGCTCCTATTACAGGGGGCGCGCCTATGGCTACACCTTC. Translation: CASSYYRGRAYGYTF.

The J gene is TRBJ1-5, the V gene TRBV6-1; the D is unclear. The CDR3 covers 14 residues. Trimming took 4 bases from V and 0 from J, leaving 7 bases between them. CDR1 and CDR2 (germline): MNHNS, SASEGT. The CDR3 protein is CASSAHSSNQPQHF. The CDR3 bases are TGTGCCAGCAGTGCACACAGTAGCAATCAGCCCCAGCATTTT.

The CDR3 spells CASSSGRLKETQYF. As DNA, the CDR3 is TGCGCCAGCAGCAGTGGACGGCTAAAAGAGACCCAGTACTTC. V usage is TRBV5-1 and J usage is TRBJ2-5; D is unclear. The CDR3 sequence is 14 residues long. V was shortened by 4 bases and J by 3 bases, with 13 bases between the two germline ends. Germline values: CDR1 SGHRS, CDR2 YFSETQ. Drawing the rest from reference TRBV5-1 and TRBJ2-5, the complete variable domain is KAGVTQTPRYLIKTRGQQVTLSCSPISGHRSVSWYQQTPGQGLQFLFEYFSETQRNKGNFPGRFSGRQFSNSRSEMNVSTLELGDSALYLCASSSGRLKETQYFGPGTRLLVL.

The CDR3 sequence: CASSRDAGYWYYGYTF. For the CDR3, the DNA is TGTGCCAGTAGTAGAGACGCAGGCTATTGGTACTATGGCTACACCTTC. The chain couples TRBV19 to TRBJ1-2; D unresolved. The CDR3 is made up of 16 amino acids. V was trimmed by 4 bases and J by 3 bases, leaving 18 bases between them. Looked up from germline, CDR1 is LNHDA and CDR2 is SQIVND (reference sequence).

This sequence joins TRBV11-3 and TRBJ2-1; D is ambiguous. Germline V gene lookup returns CDR1 SGHNT and CDR2 YENEEA. V lost 2 bases to trimming and J lost 2 bases, with 4 bases between them. The length of the CDR3 is 13 residues. The CDR3 coding sequence is TGTGCCAGCAGCTTACGTGCCTACAATGAGCAGTTCTTC. Translated: CASSLRAYNEQFF.

This chain uses TRBV15 with TRBJ2-3; 11 bases map to TRBD2. Looked up from germline, CDR1 is LNHNV and CDR2 is YYDKDF (reference sequence). The CDR3 totals 16 residues. V dropped 0 bases and J dropped 5; count of bases not matched to a gene: 4. The chain's CDR3 is CATSRDLAGGQDTQYF. DNA for the CDR3: TGTGCCACCAGCAGAGATTTAGCGGGAGGGCAAGATACGCAGTATTTT.

The gene calls are TRBV4-3 and TRBJ2-2, with D perhaps TRBD2 (5 bases). In germline, CDR1 is LGHNA, CDR2 YSLEER. Trimming took off 0 bases at V and 7 bases at J, with 12 bases between the two ends. CDR3 length: 15 residues. The CDR3, as DNA: TGCGCCAGCAGCCAAGATAAGTTCGGGGACGGGGAGCTGTTTTTT. Its protein product is CASSQDKFGDGELFF.

V and J are TRBV29-1 and TRBJ1-2; a possible D gene is TRBD1 (5 bases). The CDR3 contains 14 residues. Germline values: CDR1 SQVTM, CDR2 ANQGSEA. Deletions cut 4 bases from V and 4 bases from J, with 16 bases between. This CDR3 reads CSVGEWGRAYGYTF. The CDR3 DNA follows: TGCAGCGTTGGAGAATGGGGGAGGGCCTATGGCTACACCTTC.

This clone was detected once. The chain combines TRBV5-4 with TRBJ1-1; 9 bases line up with TRBD1. With 1 base clipped from V and 8 bases from J, the junction kept 12 bases outside the gene matches. There are 16 residues in the CDR3. Germline CDR1 reads SGHNT; CDR2 reads YYREEE (reference sequence). This CDR3 is CASSLLAWDREKEAFF. The CDR3 DNA is TGTGCCAGCAGCTTGTTAGCCTGGGACAGGGAGAAGGAAGCTTTCTTT.

This clone is labeled medium-sized. The CDR3 coding sequence is TGTGCCAGTAGTAGGATGGACGTGAGGTATCAGCCCCAGCATTTT. It translates to CASSRMDVRYQPQHF. The gene calls are TRBV19 and TRBJ1-5; D unclear. CDR3 length: 15 residues. Germline values: CDR1 LNHDA, CDR2 SQIVND (reference sequence). The V and J ends lost 4 bases and 5 bases respectively, with 15 bases between them.

This chain links TRBV5-4 with TRBJ1-2; D is unclear. This CDR3 comprises 14 residues. The germline gives CDR1 SGHNT, CDR2 YYREEE (reference sequence). V was trimmed by 4 bases and J by 2 bases, leaving 12 bases between them. The CDR3 here is CASSTKTVNYGYTF. The CDR3 DNA is TGTGCCAGCAGCACCAAAACAGTGAACTATGGCTACACCTTC.

In its sample, this clone was seen a few times. The chain links TRBV28 to TRBJ1-6, with D tentatively TRBD1 (5 bases). Trimming removed 6 bases at V and 6 bases at J, with 21 bases between. Germline values: CDR1 MDHEN, CDR2 SYDVKM. CDR3 size: 17 residues. CDR3 region: CASSLPGLTDFNSPLHF. DNA for the CDR3: TGTGCCAGCAGCTTGCCGGGATTGACAGACTTTAATTCACCCCTCCACTTT.